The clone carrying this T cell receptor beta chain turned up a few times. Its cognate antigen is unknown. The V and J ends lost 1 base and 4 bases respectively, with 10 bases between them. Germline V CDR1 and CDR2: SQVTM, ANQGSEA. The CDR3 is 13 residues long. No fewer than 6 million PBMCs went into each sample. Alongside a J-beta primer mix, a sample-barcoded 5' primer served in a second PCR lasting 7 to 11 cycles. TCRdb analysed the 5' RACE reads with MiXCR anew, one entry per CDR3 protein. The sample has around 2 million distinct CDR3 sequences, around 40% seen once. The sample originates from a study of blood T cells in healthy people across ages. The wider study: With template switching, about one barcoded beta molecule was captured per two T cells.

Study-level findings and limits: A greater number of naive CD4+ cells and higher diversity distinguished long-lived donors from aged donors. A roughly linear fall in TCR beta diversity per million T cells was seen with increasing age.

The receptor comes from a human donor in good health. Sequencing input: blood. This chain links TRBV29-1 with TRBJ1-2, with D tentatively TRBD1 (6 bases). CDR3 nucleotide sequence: TGCAGCGTTGAAGGCGGGGGGCTCTATGGCTACACCTTC. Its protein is CSVEGGGLYGYTF.